This TCR beta chain appears in the sequencing data of a study of T cell clones after liver transplantation (dated by TCRdb to about 2019). The study in broad terms: ITN030ST, the source of the samples, was a randomized trial that attempted immunosuppression withdrawal within 2 years of liver transplantation. Donor-reactive T cell clones were identified by TCRbeta sequencing following a pre-transplant mixed lymphocyte reaction and were subsequently tracked in post-transplant blood. Third party-reactive TCRbeta sequences from pre-transplant MLRs were also identified as an antigen-independent comparator for donor-reactive sequences. Three of the eight recipients were HCV-positive; the others were transplanted for non-autoimmune, non-viral indications. Until randomization at 12-24 months post-transplant, subjects were given standard immunosuppression, with no induction therapy. Tolerance was defined as complete withdrawal of immunosuppression for at least one year without a rise in liver enzymes beyond twice the upper limit of normal. Blood samples were taken pre-transplant, pre-randomization before withdrawal, and post-randomization after full withdrawal or failed withdrawal. The study cohort included 8 liver transplant recipients, of whom 3 were classified as tolerant and 5 as non-tolerant.

Worth noting for this clone: Its specific antigen is unknown. Per-base quality was not reported, and no clone a single base away is much larger than it.

Summary of the overall study and its limitations: Since no allograft tissue specimens were available, donor-reactive T cells may have migrated into the graft instead of being deleted. When repertoire turnover was accounted for, significantly reduced detection of donor-reactive sequences was found in 7 of 8 subjects for CD4 and in 8 of 8 subjects for CD8. The conclusions were preliminary, being limited by small, heterogeneous patient numbers and by non-standardized post-transplant time points. A significant post-transplant decrease in circulating donor-reactive CD4 TCRbeta sequences was observed in most of the 8 subjects, irrespective of tolerance or HCV status. Low numbers of available donor cells limited the measurable donor-reactive repertoire in two subjects. The decline in donor-reactive sequences exceeded the decline in third party-reactive sequences, suggesting partial antigen-specific deletion that was unrelated to withdrawal success.

The CDR3 goes from the cysteine to the phenylalanine over 17 residues. Only the CDR3 part of the read is kept: 51 bases, read in frame from the first base. The germline V gene specifies MNHNS as CDR1 and SASEGT as CDR2. Trimming at the junction amounts to 2 bases on V and 8 bases on J, and the germline ends lie 21 bases apart. Unstimulated PBMCs, after thawing, were stained for CD3, CD4 and CD8 and then FACS-sorted into CD3+CD4+ and CD3+CD8+ populations. Each of the 8 studied subjects was randomized to immunosuppression withdrawal. The Qiagen DNeasy Blood and Tissue Kit was used to isolate genomic DNA. Frozen genomic DNA underwent high-throughput TCRbeta CDR3 sequencing by immunoSEQ, including PCR amplification, mapping, bias correction and internal controls. In the original analysis: Productive rearrangements were kept, and unique TCRbeta sequences were defined by CDR3 nucleotide sequence plus V and J gene. For classification of a sequence as donor-reactive, at least 5-fold expansion in CFSE-low cells relative to unstimulated pre-transplant cells and a frequency of at least 0.01% were required. Per-subject minimum frequency thresholds, based on the lowest-template unstimulated sample, ensured at least 90% detection power. Jensen-Shannon divergence between the top 1000 TCRbeta sequences post- versus pre-transplant served as the measure of repertoire turnover. Two-sided Fisher's exact tests were used to test for changes in the detection of donor-reactive sequences. This immuneACCESS table, as held by TCRdb, lists in-frame sequences with V and J called but not all clones. Of the missing ones, under half trace to an unresolved V gene in checked studies; the others have no known cause. V and J calls and clone size are given by that table; D and trimming were obtained from the DNA. The sample table holds tens of thousands of clones, of which 70% to 85% were seen once. The ten largest clones represent roughly 0.44% of the sample.

The source of this sequence is a human patient who received a liver transplant. In patients who had a transplant, some T cells may come from the graft donor. The chain joins TRBV6-1 to TRBJ1-4, and perhaps TRBD1 as D gene, on 5 matching bases. The sequenced sample was CD4+ T cells from blood, obtained 45 to 46 months after liver transplant. For the CDR3, the sequence is CASSELITAGWGEKLFF. The nucleotide sequence is given as TGTGCCAGCAGTGAATTAATCACGGCAGGGTGGGGGGAAAAACTGTTTTTT.